This TCR beta chain was recovered during a study of CD8 T cells in Susac syndrome. Reverse transcription used about 0.5 to 1 ug RNA and random hexamers. TCRdb redid the calling of the immunoSEQ multiplex PCR reads with MiXCR, one entry per CDR3 protein. The table lists approximately 71,000 distinct CDR3 sequences, just over 95% of them singletons. V lost 2 bases to trimming and J lost 4 bases; unmatched junction nucleotides: 3. CDR1 and CDR2 (germline): DFQATT, SNEGSKA (reference sequence). The CDR3 sequence is 13 residues long. The authors sequenced TCR beta from blood CD8+ and CD4+ T cells. The patients serving as multiple sclerosis controls were treatment-naive. They had stable or active relapsing-remitting disease and fulfilled revised McDonald criteria. Negative isolation yielded CD8+ and CD4+ T cells; FACS enriched TEMRA cells.

What was sequenced was CD4+ T cells from PBMCs. The sequence derives from a human donor with multiple sclerosis. V usage is TRBV20-1 and J usage is TRBJ1-1; 8 positions match TRBD1. The CDR3 spells CSARQGAITEAFF. CDR3 DNA: TGCAGTGCTAGACAGGGGGCAATCACTGAAGCTTTCTTT.